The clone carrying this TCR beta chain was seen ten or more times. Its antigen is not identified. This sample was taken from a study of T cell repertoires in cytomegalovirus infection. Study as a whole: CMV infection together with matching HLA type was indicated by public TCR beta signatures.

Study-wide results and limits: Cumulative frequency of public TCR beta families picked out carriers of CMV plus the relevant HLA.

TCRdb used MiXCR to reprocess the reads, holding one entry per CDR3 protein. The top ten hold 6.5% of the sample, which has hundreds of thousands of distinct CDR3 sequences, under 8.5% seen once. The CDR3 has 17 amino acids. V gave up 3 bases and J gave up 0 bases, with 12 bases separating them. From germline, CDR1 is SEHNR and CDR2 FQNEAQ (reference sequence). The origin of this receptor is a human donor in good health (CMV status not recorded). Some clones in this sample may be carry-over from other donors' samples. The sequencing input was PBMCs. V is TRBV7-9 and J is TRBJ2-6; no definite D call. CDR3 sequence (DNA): TGTGCCAGCAGCTTTGAGTCGGCAAACTCTGGGGCCAACGTCCTGACTTTC. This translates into CASSFESANSGANVLTF.